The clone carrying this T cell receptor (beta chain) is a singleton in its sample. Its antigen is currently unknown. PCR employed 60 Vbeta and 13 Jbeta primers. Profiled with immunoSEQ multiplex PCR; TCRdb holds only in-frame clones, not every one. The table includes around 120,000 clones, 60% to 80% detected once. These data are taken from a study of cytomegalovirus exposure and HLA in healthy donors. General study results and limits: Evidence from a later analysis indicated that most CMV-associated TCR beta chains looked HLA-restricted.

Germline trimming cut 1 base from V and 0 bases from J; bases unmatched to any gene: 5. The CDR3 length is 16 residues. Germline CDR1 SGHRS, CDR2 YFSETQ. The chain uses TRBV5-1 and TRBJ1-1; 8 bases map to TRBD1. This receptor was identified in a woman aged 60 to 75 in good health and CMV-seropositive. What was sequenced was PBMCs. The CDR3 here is CASSLHGQGLNTEAFF. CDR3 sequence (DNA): TGCGCCAGCAGCTTGCATGGACAGGGTTTGAACACTGAAGCTTTCTTT.